Given below is one T cell receptor (beta chain) in context. Its specificity is not known. This sample is part of a study of cytomegalovirus exposure and HLA in healthy donors. General study results and limits: The study labeled about 160 TCR beta chains cytomegalovirus-associated.

PCR was performed using 60 Vbeta and 13 Jbeta primers. Method: immunoSEQ multiplex PCR; TCRdb's copy keeps in-frame clones and lacks some. The table includes roughly 100,000 clones, about an eighth detected once. This clonotype originated in a man between 35 and 55 years old in good health and CMV-seropositive. Sequenced input: PBMCs.

The CDR3 sequence is CASSAPDRGDNEQFF. The CDR3 DNA follows: TGTGCCAGCAGCGCCCCTGACAGGGGGGACAATGAGCAGTTCTTC. The rearrangement uses TRBV9 and TRBJ2-1, with 9 bases fitting TRBD1. The J segment lost 5 bases and the V segment lost 3 bases, leaving 6 bases of the junction unmatched. Germline CDR1 is SGDLS and CDR2 is YYNGEE. CDR3 length equals 15 residues.